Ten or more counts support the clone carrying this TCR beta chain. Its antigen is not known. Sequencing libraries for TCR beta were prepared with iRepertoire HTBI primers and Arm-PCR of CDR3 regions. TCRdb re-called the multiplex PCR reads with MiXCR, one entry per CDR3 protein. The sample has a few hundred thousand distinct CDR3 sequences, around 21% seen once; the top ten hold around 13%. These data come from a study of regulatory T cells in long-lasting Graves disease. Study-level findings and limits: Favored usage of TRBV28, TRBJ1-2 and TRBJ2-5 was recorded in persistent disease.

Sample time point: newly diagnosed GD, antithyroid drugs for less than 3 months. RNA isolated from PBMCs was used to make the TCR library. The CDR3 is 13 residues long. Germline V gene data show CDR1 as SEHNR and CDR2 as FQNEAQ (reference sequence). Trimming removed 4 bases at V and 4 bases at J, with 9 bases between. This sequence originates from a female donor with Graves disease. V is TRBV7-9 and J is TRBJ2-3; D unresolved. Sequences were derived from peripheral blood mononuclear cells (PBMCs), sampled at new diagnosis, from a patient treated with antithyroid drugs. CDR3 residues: CASSYERSDTQYF. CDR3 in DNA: TGTGCCAGCAGCTACGAGCGTTCAGATACGCAGTATTTT.